The clone carrying this TCR beta chain was detected a few times. As yet, its antigen is unknown. These data come from a study of cytomegalovirus exposure and HLA in healthy donors. Study-wide findings and caveats: The authors later found TCR association rates varying by HLA locus, with DRB1 most and HLA-C fewest. With later analysis, a missense DCLRE1C variant became linked to TCR beta V- and J-gene trimming.

CDR1 is MNHNS and CDR2 is SASEGT in the germline V gene. This CDR3 is 15 amino acids long. V was clipped by 2 bases and J by 2 bases, with 11 bases between them. Though probably carrying unrecorded immune exposures, donors were nominally healthy at sampling. In the PCR, 60 Vbeta and 13 Jbeta primers were used. Sequencing used immunoSEQ multiplex PCR; TCRdb keeps in-frame clones, though not all of them. The sample gives 150,000 to 200,000 clones, roughly three quarters of which show up once; 2% to 2.5% is in the top ten. The chain combines TRBV6-1 with TRBJ2-3; D possibly corresponds to TRBD1 (5 bases). The source material was PBMCs. This sequence was found in a woman aged 45 to 65 in good health and CMV-seronegative. In nucleotides, the CDR3 is TGTGCCAGCAGTGAACAGGGCACTTTCACAGATACGCAGTATTTT. Amino acids: CASSEQGTFTDTQYF.